These 25 T cell receptor beta chains came from one sample sequenced in a study of blood T cells in healthy people across ages. A second about 7 to 12 cycle PCR used barcoded and J-beta primers. TCRdb re-analysed the 5' RACE reads in MiXCR, keeping a single row per CDR3 protein. Counted here are about 750,000 distinct CDR3 sequences, about 55% occurring once; the ten biggest clones make up about 42%. The specimen sequenced was blood. The receptor source for this set is an elderly man in good health.

The V call is TRBV7-9, the J call TRBJ2-4, with D tentatively TRBD2 (6 bases). The length of the CDR3 is 16 residues. The V gene's germline CDR1 is SEHNR and CDR2 FQNEAQ (reference sequence). The V gene lost 4 bases and the J gene lost 4 bases, with 17 bases spanning the gap. The CDR3 sequence is CASSSPGGIDKNIQYF. The DNA of the CDR3 is TGTGCCAGCAGCTCCCCTGGGGGGATTGATAAAAACATTCAGTACTTC.

The rearrangement links TRBV20-1 to TRBJ2-3, with TRBD2 identical over 7 bases. V lost 3 bases to trimming and J lost 3 bases; unmatched junction nucleotides: 9. The CDR3 is 15 residues long. From germline, CDR1 is DFQATT and CDR2 SNEGSKA (reference sequence). In DNA form, the CDR3 reads TGCAGTGCTAGTGTGGCGGGAGTAGTGACAGATACGCAGTATTTT. This sequence encodes CSASVAGVVTDTQYF.

The chain carries TRBV28 and TRBJ2-1; D tentatively fits TRBD1 or TRBD2 (5 bases each). This CDR3 comprises 17 residues. Deletions cut 3 bases from V and 8 bases from J, with 23 bases between. CDR1 is MDHEN, CDR2 SYDVKM, per germline. CDR3 nucleotides: TGTGCCAGCAGTTTCTCGCCGGGGCCCCCGCGACCTTATGAGCAGTTCTTC. Translating gives CASSFSPGPPRPYEQFF.

The chain is built from TRBV20-1 and TRBJ2-1; tentatively, D is TRBD2 (5 bases). V was pared by 6 bases and J by 4 bases, with 16 bases between. The CDR3 runs 14 residues. CDR1 DFQATT and CDR2 SNEGSKA come from the germline V gene (reference sequence). The CDR3 DNA reads as TGCAGTGCCCCTGTGGGGAGAGGTTACAATGAGCAGTTCTTC. It is translated as CSAPVGRGYNEQFF.

V usage is TRBV20-1 and J usage is TRBJ2-7; 7 bases fit TRBD2. Germline CDR1 and CDR2: DFQATT and SNEGSKA (reference sequence). J was trimmed by 1 base and V by 4 bases; bases with no gene match: 4. The CDR3 has 13 residues. The CDR3 coding sequence is TGCAGTGCTACAAGGACTAGATCCTACGAGCAGTACTTC. The encoded protein is CSATRTRSYEQYF.

A few counts support this clonotype. V gene TRBV6-5 combines with J gene TRBJ2-5, with D uncertain. The CDR3 consists of 14 residues. Germline assignment: CDR1 MNHEY and CDR2 SVGAGI. V was trimmed by 0 bases and J by 0 bases, leaving 5 bases between them. CDR3 sequence reads: CASSYSRYQETQYF. In DNA, the CDR3 is TGTGCCAGCAGTTACTCGAGGTACCAAGAGACCCAGTACTTC.

As for this clonotype: With a much larger clone just one base away, this may be a read error. The chain recombines TRBV13 with TRBJ2-7; TRBD2 matches at 7 bases. Losses at the gene ends were 5 bases for V and 10 bases for J; bases not matched to a gene: 14. CDR1 is PRHDT, CDR2 FYEKMQ, per germline (reference sequence). The CDR3 has 14 amino acids. CDR3 sequence: CASSVAAGVNTQYF. DNA for the CDR3: TGTGCCAGCAGCGTAGCGGCGGGAGTTAACACCCAGTACTTC.

The chain is built from TRBV28 and TRBJ2-7; D remains ambiguous. The closer fit of TRBJ2-5 to the DNA end suggests the J call may be wrong. CDR1 is MDHEN and CDR2 is SYDVKM in the germline V gene. CDR3 length equals 13 residues. The CDR3 reads CASSAATLETQYF. The DNA of the CDR3 is TGTGCCAGCAGTGCAGCAACCTTGGAGACCCAGTACTTC.

This clonotype was observed a handful of times. This chain links TRBV29-1 with TRBJ2-7; TRBD2 might be the D (5 bases). The germline CDR1 and CDR2 sequences are SQVTM and ANQGSEA. Trimming removed 5 bases at V and 4 bases at J, with 15 bases between. The CDR3 covers 13 residues. This chain's CDR3 is CSVKDGNSYEQYF. The CDR3 nucleotides read TGCAGCGTTAAGGACGGGAACTCTTACGAGCAGTACTTC.

This clonotype was observed a handful of times. The genes are TRBV25-1 and TRBJ2-7; 12 bases are a match to TRBD2. The CDR3 contains 13 residues. V gave up 9 bases and J gave up 1 base; unmatched junction bases: 1. Germline V gives CDR1 MGHDK, CDR2 SYGVNS. Here the CDR3 DNA reads TGTGCCAGTGGGACTAGCGGGTCCTACGAGCAGTACTTC. Its protein is CASGTSGSYEQYF.

In this sample, this clonotype turned up a few times. This sequence joins TRBV29-1 and TRBJ2-1; 9 nucleotides agree with TRBD2. The CDR3 consists of 12 residues. Germline CDR1 reads SQVTM; CDR2 reads ANQGSEA. J was trimmed by 7 bases and V by 7 bases; bases with no gene match: 5. CDR3: CSAGLARNEQFF. In nucleotides, the CDR3 is TGCAGCGCAGGACTAGCGAGGAATGAGCAGTTCTTC.

The J gene is TRBJ1-1, the V gene TRBV12-3 or TRBV12-4, with a weak D call TRBD1 (6 bases). V lost 6 bases to trimming and J lost 1 base, with 15 bases between them. This CDR3 has 15 residues. CDR3 sequence (DNA): TGTGCCAGCAGATACCGGGGGGGCCCGAACACTGAAGCTTTCTTT. Its protein is CASRYRGGPNTEAFF.

The rearrangement uses TRBV20-1 and TRBJ2-3; TRBD1 matches 8 bases. V lost 6 bases to trimming and J lost 4 bases; unmatched junction nucleotides: 9. Germline V gives CDR1 DFQATT, CDR2 SNEGSKA (reference sequence). The CDR3 spans 14 residues. In nucleotides, the CDR3 is TGCAGTGCGGGACAGGCGAGGGGACCAGATACGCAGTATTTT. Its protein is CSAGQARGPDTQYF.

The rearrangement uses TRBV5-1 and TRBJ2-7, with D tentatively TRBD1 (5 bases). CDR3 size: 14 residues. V was trimmed by 1 base and J by 2 bases, leaving 10 bases between them. CDR1 and CDR2 from the germline V gene are SGHRS and YFSETQ. This CDR3 is CASSLTRTTYEQYF. The CDR3 DNA reads as TGCGCCAGCAGCTTGACAAGGACAACCTACGAGCAGTACTTC.

This chain links TRBV5-1 with TRBJ2-3; perhaps D is TRBD1 or TRBD2 (5 bases each). The CDR3 covers 12 residues. Germline lookup yields CDR1 SGHRS and CDR2 YFSETQ. Trimming shortened V by 4 bases and J by 14 bases, and 17 bases separated the two germline ends. CDR3 in DNA: TGCGCCAGCAGCCATTTGGGGGACCCGGGGTATTTT. Translating it yields CASSHLGDPGYF.

This chain uses TRBV28 with TRBJ2-1; 10 nucleotides agree with TRBD1. The end of the DNA is better explained by TRBJ2-7, so the J call may be wrong. CDR3 length: 14 residues. Germline V lookup: CDR1 MDHEN, CDR2 SYDVKM. For the CDR3, the DNA is TGTGCCAGCTCCGGGACAGGGGCTCAGTATGAGCAGTACTTC. This gives the protein CASSGTGAQYEQYF.

The V and J genes are TRBV27 and TRBJ2-3, with D perhaps TRBD1 or TRBD2 (6 bases each). The V gene's germline CDR1 is MNHEY and CDR2 SMNVEV (reference sequence). V lost 5 bases, J lost 14 bases, and 32 bases lay in between. The CDR3 is 17 amino acids. The CDR3 nucleotides read TGTGCCAGCAGTCATGAAAGTTTCGGGACTCCCAGGGGATACGCGTATTTT. The encoded protein is CASSHESFGTPRGYAYF.

This clonotype occurred a few times. This chain connects TRBV6-2 or TRBV6-3 to TRBJ2-3, with 8 bases fitting TRBD1. The CDR3 contains 14 residues. CDR1 and CDR2 (germline): MNHEY, SVGEGT. V was pared by 6 bases and J by 14 bases, with 16 bases of the junction left unmatched. CDR3 amino acids: CASSLGQGPRYAYF. In DNA, the CDR3 is TGTGCCAGCAGCCTCGGACAGGGACCCAGATACGCGTATTTT.

The chain is built from TRBV29-1 and TRBJ2-7, with TRBD1 matching over 11 bases. The V gene end was trimmed by 7 bases and the J gene end by 4 bases; junction bases not matched to a gene: 9. The germline V gene has CDR1 SQVTM and CDR2 ANQGSEA. This CDR3 is built from 14 residues. The CDR3: CSAGTGTGGYEQYF. The DNA of the CDR3 is TGCAGCGCCGGAACCGGGACAGGGGGTTACGAGCAGTACTTC.

V usage is TRBV12-3 or TRBV12-4 and J usage is TRBJ1-1, with D hard to call. The CDR3 is 14 residues long. The V and J ends lost 0 bases and 7 bases respectively, with 12 bases between them. The CDR3 sequence is CASSLASGLNEAFF. CDR3 coding DNA: TGTGCCAGCAGTTTAGCGAGCGGGCTTAATGAAGCTTTCTTT.

The chain has TRBV6-5 and TRBJ1-1; D gene unclear. CDR1 MNHEY and CDR2 SVGAGI come from the germline V gene. Trimming removed 4 bases at V and 11 bases at J, with 11 bases between. The CDR3 totals 11 residues. CDR3 nucleotide sequence: TGTGCCAGCAGTTCGGAAAGGGCTGCTTTCTTT. Its translation is CASSSERAAFF.

This rearrangement joins TRBV29-1 to TRBJ2-2; TRBD2 aligns across 11 bases. The CDR3 totals 15 residues. V lost 4 bases to trimming and J lost 4 bases; unmatched junction nucleotides: 5. Germline lookup yields CDR1 SQVTM and CDR2 ANQGSEA. In DNA, the CDR3 is TGCAGCGTTGGTCGGCTAGCGGGAGGCACCGGGGAGCTGTTTTTT. Translated: CSVGRLAGGTGELFF.

The V call is TRBV27, the J call TRBJ2-1; D is unclear. Germline CDR1 MNHEY, CDR2 SMNVEV (reference sequence). The length of the CDR3 is 15 residues. The ends were cut back, 4 bases at V and 0 bases at J, with 10 bases in the middle. The CDR3 sequence is CASSSVRASYNEQFF. The CDR3 DNA is TGTGCCAGCAGTTCCGTCCGGGCCTCCTACAATGAGCAGTTCTTC.

Only a few counts were recorded for this clonotype. The chain recombines TRBV10-3 with TRBJ2-5; 11 nucleotides line up with TRBD1. The V segment lost 3 bases and the J segment 5 bases; nucleotides outside the gene matches: 5. Germline V gives CDR1 ENHRY, CDR2 SYGVKD. CDR3 size: 15 residues. The CDR3 DNA reads TGTGCCATCAGTGAAGCCCGGGACAGGGGGGAGACCCAGTACTTC. Its translation: CAISEARDRGETQYF.

The chain has TRBV25-1 and TRBJ2-1, with 11 bases identical to TRBD2. CDR1 is MGHDK, CDR2 SYGVNS, per germline. The junction had 11 bases not matched to a gene; V was cut back by 5 bases and J by 14 bases. The CDR3 totals 14 residues. CDR3 in amino acids: CASSMGLAAGGEFF. The CDR3, as DNA: TGTGCCAGCAGTATGGGACTAGCGGCGGGGGGGGAGTTCTTC.